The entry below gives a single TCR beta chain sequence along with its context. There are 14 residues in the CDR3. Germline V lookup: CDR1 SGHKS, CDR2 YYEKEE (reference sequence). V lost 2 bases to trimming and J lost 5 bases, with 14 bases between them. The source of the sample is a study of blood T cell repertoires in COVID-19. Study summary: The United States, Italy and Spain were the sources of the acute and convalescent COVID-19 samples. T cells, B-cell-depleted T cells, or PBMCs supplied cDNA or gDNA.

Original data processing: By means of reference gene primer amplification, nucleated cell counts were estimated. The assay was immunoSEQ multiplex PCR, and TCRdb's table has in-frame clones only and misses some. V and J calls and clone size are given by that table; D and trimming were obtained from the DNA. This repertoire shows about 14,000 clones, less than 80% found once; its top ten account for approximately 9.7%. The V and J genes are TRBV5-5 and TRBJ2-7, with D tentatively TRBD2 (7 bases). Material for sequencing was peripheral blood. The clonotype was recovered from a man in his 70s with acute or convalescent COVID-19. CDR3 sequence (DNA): TGTGCCAGCAGCTTAGGCGGGGGCTTCGACGAGCAGTACTTC. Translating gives CASSLGGGFDEQYF.